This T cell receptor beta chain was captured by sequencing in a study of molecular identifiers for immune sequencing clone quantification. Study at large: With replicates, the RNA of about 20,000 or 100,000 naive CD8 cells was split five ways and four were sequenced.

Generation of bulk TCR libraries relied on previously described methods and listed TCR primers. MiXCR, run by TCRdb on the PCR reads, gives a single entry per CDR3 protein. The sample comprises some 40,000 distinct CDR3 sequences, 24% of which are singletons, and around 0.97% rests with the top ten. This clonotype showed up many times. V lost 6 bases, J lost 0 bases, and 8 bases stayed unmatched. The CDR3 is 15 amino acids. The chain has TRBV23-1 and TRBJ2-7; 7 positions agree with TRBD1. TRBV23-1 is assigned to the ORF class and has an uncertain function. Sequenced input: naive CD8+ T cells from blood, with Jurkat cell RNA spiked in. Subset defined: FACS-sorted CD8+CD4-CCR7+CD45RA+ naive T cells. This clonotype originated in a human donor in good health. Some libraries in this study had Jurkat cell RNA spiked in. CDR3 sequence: CASSVGTEYSYEQYF. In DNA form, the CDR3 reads TGCGCCAGCAGCGTCGGGACAGAATACTCCTACGAGCAGTACTTC.